A selection of T cell receptor beta chains follows, all from one sample in a study of blood T cell repertoires in COVID-19. Some clones are missing from TCRdb's copy, which holds only in-frame ones; the method was immunoSEQ multiplex PCR. The data show hundreds of thousands of clones, 86% seen once. Sequencing was done on a sample of PBMCs or T cells enriched from blood (not recorded which). These receptors all stem from a woman aged 45-60 years in a cohort exposed to, infected with or recovered from COVID-19 (not recorded which). CDR3s leave out the opening cysteine and the closing phenylalanine or tryptophan.

j_call v_call cdr3_aa
TRBJ2-7 TRBV7-3 ASSRARGAGEQY
TRBJ1-2 TRBV3-1/TRBV3-2 ASSDTGNYGYT
TRBJ1-2 TRBV27 ASSLRPYRGLTNYGYT
TRBJ2-7 TRBV5-1 ASSTPGGYEQY
TRBJ2-3 TRBV27 ASRGDSWTDTQY
TRBJ1-1 TRBV6-5 ASKTGLAAF
TRBJ1-4 TRBV18 ASSPRSATNEKLF
TRBJ1-2 TRBV11-2 ASSLAGGGYT
TRBJ1-1 TRBV5-1 ASSLVGDSEAF
TRBJ2-5 TRBV6-2/TRBV6-3 ASSYGGQETQY
TRBJ2-1 TRBV2 ASRGRDRVNEQF
TRBJ2-1 TRBV19 ASTLLGGEQF
TRBJ1-1 TRBV4-1 ASSHLTGVNTEAF
TRBJ2-5 TRBV18 ASSPPTGKQTQY
TRBJ1-6 TRBV4-3 ASSQDGASPLH
TRBJ2-7 TRBV15 ATSRDPGQTSYEQY
TRBJ1-2 TRBV28 ASSQSGQGLGKGYT
TRBJ2-7 TRBV18 ASSPEGGVYEQY
TRBJ1-2 TRBV24-1 ATSVSEGSGYT
TRBJ2-3 TRBV5-1 ASSLAGSDTQY
TRBJ2-7 TRBV13 ASSTGGGLSYEQY
TRBJ1-5 TRBV4-1 ASSQRQGDQPQH
TRBJ2-2 TRBV30 AWSVQLAGGPGELF
TRBJ1-2 TRBV4-1 ASSQDRGLDYGYT
TRBJ1-5 TRBV29-1 SVDNRVDQPQH
TRBJ1-1 TRBV7-9 ASSLPMNTEAF
TRBJ1-5 TRBV24-1 ATSQGGSQPQH
TRBJ2-7 TRBV6-5 ASSFRSGGRDEQY
TRBJ1-6 TRBV5-6 ASSLRDRGFSSPLH
TRBJ2-7 TRBV6-5 ASRRTSGGYEQY
TRBJ1-2 TRBV4-2 ASSQEDRGDYGYT
TRBJ1-2 TRBV3-1/TRBV3-2 ASRRGSFNYGYT
TRBJ1-1 TRBV18 ASSPWTGDTEAF
TRBJ2-1 TRBV9 ASSVEGHYNEQF
TRBJ2-7 TRBV28 ASGAGVTYEQY
TRBJ1-2 TRBV12-3/TRBV12-4 ASRRQGADGYT
TRBJ1-2 TRBV18 ASSPTEGRYT
TRBJ2-1 TRBV5-8 ASSLVEGQEF
TRBJ2-5 TRBV6-5 ASSYSIYSRETQY
TRBJ1-2 TRBV2 ASRQGGTGWVGYT
TRBJ2-7 TRBV2 ASSDRGRPGEQY
TRBJ1-5 TRBV2 ASRLSVDPRNQPQH
TRBJ1-1 TRBV6-5 ASSYSWTVKNTEAF
TRBJ1-6 TRBV5-5 ASSSLTQGGSPLH
TRBJ2-2 TRBV6-1 ASSDSIGPGELF
TRBJ1-5 TRBV4-2 ASSQVGQGHNQPQH
TRBJ1-3 TRBV6-5 ASSRTGSSGNTIY
TRBJ1-2 TRBV9 ASSPLLMSGYT
TRBJ2-7 TRBV5-4 ASSSLLAGVYEQY
TRBJ2-1 TRBV7-2 ASSFPGQGSNEQF
TRBJ1-1 TRBV3-1/TRBV3-2 ASSPGGAGAF
TRBJ2-7 TRBV29-1 SVEGPTSGGEYEQY
TRBJ1-4 TRBV5-1 ASSPNAGTGGEKLF
TRBJ1-2 TRBV7-2 ASSPQTSNRNYGYT
TRBJ2-4 TRBV10-1 ASRTGGRLAGVLAKNIQY